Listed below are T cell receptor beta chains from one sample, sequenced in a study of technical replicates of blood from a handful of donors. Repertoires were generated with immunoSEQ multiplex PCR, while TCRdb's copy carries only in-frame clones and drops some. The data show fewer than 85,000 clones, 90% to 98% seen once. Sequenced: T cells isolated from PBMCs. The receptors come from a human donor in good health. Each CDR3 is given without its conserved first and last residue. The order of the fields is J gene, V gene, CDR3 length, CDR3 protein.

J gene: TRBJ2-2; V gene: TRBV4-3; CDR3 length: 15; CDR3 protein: ASSQEVAGVDTGELF
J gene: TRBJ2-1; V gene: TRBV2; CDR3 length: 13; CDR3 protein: ASKATSGNYNEQF
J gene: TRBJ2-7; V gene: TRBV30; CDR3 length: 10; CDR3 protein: AWSVSTYEQY
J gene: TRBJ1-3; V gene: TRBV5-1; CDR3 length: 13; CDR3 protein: ASSLMDTPGNTIY
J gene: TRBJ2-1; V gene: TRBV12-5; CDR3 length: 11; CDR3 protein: ASGLYSYDEQF
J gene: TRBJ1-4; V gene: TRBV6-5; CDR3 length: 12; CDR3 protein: ASRMGQGQEKLF
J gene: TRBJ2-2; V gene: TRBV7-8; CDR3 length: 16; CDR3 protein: ASSLGPGLAGENGELF
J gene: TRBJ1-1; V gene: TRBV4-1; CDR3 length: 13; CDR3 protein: ASSHVTGGNTEAF
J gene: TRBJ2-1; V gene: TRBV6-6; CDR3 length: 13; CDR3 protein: ASSYSRDRVNRQF
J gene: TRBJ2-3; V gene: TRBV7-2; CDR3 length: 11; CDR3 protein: ASSLSATNTQY
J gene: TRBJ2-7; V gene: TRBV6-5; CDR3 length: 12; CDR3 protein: ASSYGTGTYEQY
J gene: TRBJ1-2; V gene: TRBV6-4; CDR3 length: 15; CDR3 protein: ASSDTLGALFNYGYT
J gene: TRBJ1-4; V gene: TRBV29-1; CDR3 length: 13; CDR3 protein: SVGGTGLVGEKLF
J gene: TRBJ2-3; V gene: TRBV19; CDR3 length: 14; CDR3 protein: ASSIPSSGRTDTQY
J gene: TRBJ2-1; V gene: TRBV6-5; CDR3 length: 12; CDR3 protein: ASSYRLAYNEQF
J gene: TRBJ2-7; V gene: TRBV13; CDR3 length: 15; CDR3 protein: ASSLNEGHRVSYEQY
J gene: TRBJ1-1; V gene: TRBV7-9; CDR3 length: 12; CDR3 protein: ASSLVGQGREAF
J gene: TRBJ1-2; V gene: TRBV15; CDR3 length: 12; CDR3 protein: ATAVVRVGKGYT
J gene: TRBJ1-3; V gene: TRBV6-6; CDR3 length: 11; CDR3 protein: ASSYNSGNTIY
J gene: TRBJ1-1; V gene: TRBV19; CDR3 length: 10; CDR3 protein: ASSMGTAEAF
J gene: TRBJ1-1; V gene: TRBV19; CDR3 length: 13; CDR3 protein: ASSMGHLMNTEAF
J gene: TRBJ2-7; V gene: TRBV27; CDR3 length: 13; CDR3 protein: ASSFLGQGIYEQY
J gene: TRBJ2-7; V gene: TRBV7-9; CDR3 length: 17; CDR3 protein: ASSPQTGSGRVATYEQY
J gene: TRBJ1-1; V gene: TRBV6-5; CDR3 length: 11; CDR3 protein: ASTVTVNTEAF
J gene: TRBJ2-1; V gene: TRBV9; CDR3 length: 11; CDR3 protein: ASSVALHNEQF
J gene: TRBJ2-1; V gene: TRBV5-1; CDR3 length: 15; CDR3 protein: ASSLAGLAGGNNEQF
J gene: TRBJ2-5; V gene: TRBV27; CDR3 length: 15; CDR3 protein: ASSPRGLAGGKETQY
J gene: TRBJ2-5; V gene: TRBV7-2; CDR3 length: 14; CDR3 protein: ASSSTGTTVQETQY
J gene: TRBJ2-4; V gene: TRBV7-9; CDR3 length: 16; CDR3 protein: ASSAAPLSGIGKNIQY
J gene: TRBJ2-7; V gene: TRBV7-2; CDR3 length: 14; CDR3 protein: ASSTAGTSGSYEQY
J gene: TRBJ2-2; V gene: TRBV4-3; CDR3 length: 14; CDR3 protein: ASSQVPGLDTGELF
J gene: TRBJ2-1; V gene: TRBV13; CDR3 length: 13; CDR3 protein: ASSTTSGRASEQF
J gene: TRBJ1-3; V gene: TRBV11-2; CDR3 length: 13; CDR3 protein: ASSLDRGRGNTIY
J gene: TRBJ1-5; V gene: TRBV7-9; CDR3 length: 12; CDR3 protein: ASSLQGAHQPQH
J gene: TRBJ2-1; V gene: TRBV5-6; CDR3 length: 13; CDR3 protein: ASSLDQGWKDEQF
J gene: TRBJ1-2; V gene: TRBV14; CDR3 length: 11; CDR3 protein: ASSPRGIYGYT
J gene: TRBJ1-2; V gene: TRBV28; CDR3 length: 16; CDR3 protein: ASSLWNAGFAFTNGYT
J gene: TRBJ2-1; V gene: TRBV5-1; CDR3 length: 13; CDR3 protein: ASSLSSGVNNEQF
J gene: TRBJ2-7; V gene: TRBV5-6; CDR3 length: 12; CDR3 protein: ASSVSALSYEQY
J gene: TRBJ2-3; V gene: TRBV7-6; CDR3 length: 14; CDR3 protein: ASSWGTSGGGDTQY
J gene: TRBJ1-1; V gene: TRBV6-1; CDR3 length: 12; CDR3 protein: ASSTGIVNTEAF
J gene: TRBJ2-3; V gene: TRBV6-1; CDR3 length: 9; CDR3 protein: ASSSGVAQY
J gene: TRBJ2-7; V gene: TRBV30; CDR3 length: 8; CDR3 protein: AWSSGEQY
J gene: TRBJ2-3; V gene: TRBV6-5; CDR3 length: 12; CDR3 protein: ASSSTSGPDTQY
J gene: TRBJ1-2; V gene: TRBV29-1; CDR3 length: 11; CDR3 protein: SVLGQSNYGYT
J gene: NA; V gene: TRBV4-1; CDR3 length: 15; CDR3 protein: ASSQGVAGGPTYEQY
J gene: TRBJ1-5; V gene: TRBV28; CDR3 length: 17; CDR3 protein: ASSLGWTGGWESNQPQH
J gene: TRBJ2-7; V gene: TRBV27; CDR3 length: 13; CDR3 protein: ASSSFGQGALEQY